This T cell receptor beta chain was observed in a study of blood T cell repertoires in COVID-19. For the study at large: PBMCs, B-cell-depleted T cells, or T cells provided the cDNA or gDNA that made up the material.

In the original processing: It was from reference gene primer amplification that nucleated cell counts were estimated. Sequencing used immunoSEQ multiplex PCR; TCRdb keeps in-frame clones, though not all of them. Clone size and V and J calls were adopted from that table, with D and trimming inferred from the DNA. The profile shows 200,000 to 250,000 clones, 65% to 90% of them singletons. Seattle cases were enrolled at active infection and followed longitudinally. Germline CDR1 and CDR2: WSHSY and SAAADI. The CDR3 sequence is 13 residues long. The germline V and J ends were trimmed by 7 bases and 3 bases, with 12 bases remaining between them.

Sequencing used peripheral blood. J is TRBJ1-1 and V is TRBV10-2; D may be TRBD1 (6 bases). The sequence derives from a man in his fifties or sixties with COVID-19, enrolled during active disease. CDR3 residues: CASTDYRDTEAFF. The CDR3 DNA reads as TGCGCCAGCACCGACTACAGGGACACTGAAGCTTTCTTT.